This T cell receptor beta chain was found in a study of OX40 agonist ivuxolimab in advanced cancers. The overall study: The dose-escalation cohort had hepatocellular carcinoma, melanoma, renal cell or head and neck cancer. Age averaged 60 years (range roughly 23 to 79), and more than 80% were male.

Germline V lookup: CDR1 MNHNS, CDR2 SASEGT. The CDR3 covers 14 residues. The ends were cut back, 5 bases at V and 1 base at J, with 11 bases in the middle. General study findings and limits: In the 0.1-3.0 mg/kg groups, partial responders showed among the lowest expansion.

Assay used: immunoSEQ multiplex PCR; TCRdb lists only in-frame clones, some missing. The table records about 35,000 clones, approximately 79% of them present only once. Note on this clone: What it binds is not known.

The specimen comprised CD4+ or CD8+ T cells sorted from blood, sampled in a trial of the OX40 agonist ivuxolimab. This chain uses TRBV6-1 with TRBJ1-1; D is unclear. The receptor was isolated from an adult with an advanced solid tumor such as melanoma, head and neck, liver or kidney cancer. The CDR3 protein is CASSKFTANTEAFF. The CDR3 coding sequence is TGTGCCAGCAGTAAATTCACAGCGAACACTGAAGCTTTCTTT.